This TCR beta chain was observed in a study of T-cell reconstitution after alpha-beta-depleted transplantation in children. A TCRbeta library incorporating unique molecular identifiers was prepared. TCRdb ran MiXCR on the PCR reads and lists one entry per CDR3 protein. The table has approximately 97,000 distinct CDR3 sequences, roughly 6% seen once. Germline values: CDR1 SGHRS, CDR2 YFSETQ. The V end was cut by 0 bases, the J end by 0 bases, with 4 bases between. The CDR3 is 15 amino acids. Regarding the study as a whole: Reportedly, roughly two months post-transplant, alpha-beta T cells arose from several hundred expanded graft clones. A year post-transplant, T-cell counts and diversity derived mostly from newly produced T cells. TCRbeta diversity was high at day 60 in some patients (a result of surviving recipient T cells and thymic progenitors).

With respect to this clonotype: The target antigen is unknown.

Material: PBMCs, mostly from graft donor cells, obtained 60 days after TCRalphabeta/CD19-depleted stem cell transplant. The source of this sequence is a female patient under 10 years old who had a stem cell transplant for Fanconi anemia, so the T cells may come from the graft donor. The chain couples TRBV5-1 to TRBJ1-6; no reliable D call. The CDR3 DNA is TGCGCCAGCAGCTTGGACTCCTCCTATAATTCACCCCTCCACTTT. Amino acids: CASSLDSSYNSPLHF. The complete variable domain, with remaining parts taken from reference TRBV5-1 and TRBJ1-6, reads KAGVTQTPRYLIKTRGQQVTLSCSPISGHRSVSWYQQTPGQGLQFLFEYFSETQRNKGNFPGRFSGRQFSNSRSEMNVSTLELGDSALYLCASSLDSSYNSPLHFGNGTRLTVT.